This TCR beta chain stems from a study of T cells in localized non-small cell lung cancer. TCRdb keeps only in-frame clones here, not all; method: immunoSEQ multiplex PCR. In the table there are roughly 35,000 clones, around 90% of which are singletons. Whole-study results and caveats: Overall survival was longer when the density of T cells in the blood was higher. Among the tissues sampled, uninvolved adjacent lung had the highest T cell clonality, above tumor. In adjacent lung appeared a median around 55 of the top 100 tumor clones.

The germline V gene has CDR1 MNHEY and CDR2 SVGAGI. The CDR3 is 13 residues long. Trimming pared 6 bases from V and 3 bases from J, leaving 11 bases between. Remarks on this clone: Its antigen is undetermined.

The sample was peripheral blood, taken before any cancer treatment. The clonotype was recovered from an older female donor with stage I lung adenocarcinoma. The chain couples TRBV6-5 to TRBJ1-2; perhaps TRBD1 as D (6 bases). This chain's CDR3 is CASSKTGYYGYTF. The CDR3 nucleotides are TGTGCCAGCAGCAAAACAGGGTACTATGGCTACACCTTC.